This entry lists 27 T cell receptor beta chains sequenced from one sample in a study of cytomegalovirus exposure and HLA in healthy donors. The PCR had 60 Vbeta and 13 Jbeta primers. The method was immunoSEQ multiplex PCR; TCRdb's version includes in-frame clones alone and lacks a portion of them. The sample lists about 130,000 clones, 80% seen once, with 1% to 1.5% in the top ten. Sample: PBMCs. The receptors shown here come from a female donor in good health and CMV-seronegative.

This clone appeared once. The chain couples TRBV21-1 to TRBJ1-1; the table's D gene call, TRBD1, was not cross checked with the DNA. TRBV21-1 represents a pseudogene. The length of the CDR3 is 17 residues. CDR3 sequence reads: CASSKRPNRGLNTEAFF. CDR3 nucleotide sequence: TGTGCCAGCAGCAAACGCCCCAACAGGGGGTTGAACACTGAAGCTTTCTTT.

CDR3 sequence (DNA): TGTGCCAGCAGTACCGGCGAGGGACTGGGGGAAGAGACCCAGTACTTC. Protein sequence: CASSTGEGLGEETQYF. The J gene is TRBJ2-5, the V gene TRBV2; perhaps TRBD2 as D (6 bases). The CDR3 has 16 residues. The germline V gene encodes CDR1 SNHLY and CDR2 FYNNEI. V lost 5 bases to trimming and J lost 3 bases, with 19 bases between them.

The V call is TRBV2, the J call TRBJ1-3; 8 bases line up with TRBD1. CDR3 length equals 13 residues. J lost 6 bases, V lost 6 bases, and 4 bases had no gene match. The germline gives CDR1 SNHLY, CDR2 FYNNEI. As DNA, the CDR3 is TGTGCCAGCAGGGGGACAGGTATAAACACCATATATTTT. It translates to CASRGTGINTIYF.

The chain couples TRBV25-1 to TRBJ1-4, with D unresolved. Trimming stripped 8 bases from V and 7 bases from J, with 17 bases between. The V gene's germline CDR1 is MGHDK and CDR2 SYGVNS. The CDR3 totals 14 residues. The CDR3 nucleotides read TGTGCCAGCCCCCCTTGGATTCGCGGTGAAAAACTGTTTTTT. Its protein product is CASPPWIRGEKLFF.

The chain recombines TRBV15 with TRBJ2-2; D gene unclear. The CDR3 loop spans 15 amino acids. Trimming removed 8 bases at V and 3 bases at J, with 16 bases between. Germline V lookup: CDR1 LNHNV, CDR2 YYDKDF (reference sequence). The CDR3 region is CATEPTVRDTGELFF. The CDR3 DNA is TGTGCCACCGAGCCTACGGTTCGGGACACCGGGGAGCTGTTTTTT.

The rearrangement links TRBV10-2 to TRBJ1-5; no clear D. V dropped 4 bases and J dropped 6 bases, with 10 bases sitting between them. The CDR3 consists of 13 residues. In germline, CDR1 is WSHSY, CDR2 SAAADI. The CDR3 coding sequence is TGCGCCAGCAGTGGCGGTGTCGGTCAGCCCCAGCATTTT. Its translation: CASSGGVGQPQHF.

V and J are TRBV7-8 and TRBJ2-7; 7 bases fit TRBD2. Trimming took 6 bases from V and 6 from J; bases not matched to a gene: 14. Germline V gives CDR1 SGHVS, CDR2 FQNEAQ. CDR3 size: 15 residues. The CDR3 region is CASSRGDPSRTEQYF. CDR3 coding DNA: TGTGCCAGCAGTCGGGGGGATCCCTCAAGGACCGAGCAGTACTTC.

The chain employs TRBV4-1 and TRBJ2-7; the match to TRBD2 covers 8 bases. The CDR3 loop spans 14 amino acids. J was trimmed by 0 bases and V by 5 bases; bases with no gene match: 3. Looked up from germline, CDR1 is MGHRA and CDR2 is YSYEKL. Here the CDR3 reads CASSLAGPSYEQYF. The CDR3 region has the DNA TGCGCCAGCAGCTTAGCGGGGCCCTCCTACGAGCAGTACTTC.

The V gene is TRBV29-1, the J gene TRBJ1-2; 7 bases match TRBD1. V lost 3 bases and J lost 3; bases outside the gene matches: 7. Germline V CDR1 and CDR2: SQVTM, ANQGSEA. This CDR3 contains 14 residues. CDR3 residues: CSVDRPGTDYGYTF. In nucleotides, the CDR3 is TGCAGCGTTGATAGGCCCGGGACAGACTATGGCTACACCTTC.

The chain links TRBV6-1 to TRBJ1-2, with 9 bases lining up with TRBD1. CDR3 length: 17 residues. Per the germline V gene, CDR1 is MNHNS and CDR2 is SASEGT. The V segment lost 3 bases and the J segment 2 bases; nucleotides outside the gene matches: 10. CDR3 coding DNA: TGTGCCAGCAGTGATGTACTCCGGGACAGGGACAACTATGGCTACACCTTC. Translation: CASSDVLRDRDNYGYTF.

The chain employs TRBV28 and TRBJ2-7; 8 bases line up with TRBD1. J was trimmed by 7 bases and V by 6 bases; bases with no gene match: 14. The CDR3 totals 15 residues. CDR1 is MDHEN, CDR2 SYDVKM, per germline. CDR3 amino acids: CASSHGQGFFGEQYF. The CDR3 nucleotides are TGTGCCAGCAGCCACGGACAGGGTTTTTTTGGGGAGCAGTACTTC. The full variable domain, in which reference TRBV28 and TRBJ2-7 provide the parts outside the CDR3, is DVKVTQSSRYLVKRTGEKVFLECVQDMDHENMFWYRQDPGLGLRLIYFSYDVKMKEKGDIPEGYSVSREKKERFSLILESASTNQTSMYLCASSHGQGFFGEQYFGPGTRLTVT.

Note on this clone: The junction departs from germline at one end; a sequencing error may be responsible. The chain links TRBV18 to TRBJ1-4; weak D call: TRBD1 (5 bases). The CDR3 extends over 16 amino acids. From germline, CDR1 is KGHSH and CDR2 LQKENI. This chain's CDR3 is CASSPFRRGTNQKLFF. The CDR3 DNA is TGTGCCAGCTCACCATTCAGGAGAGGGACTAATCAAAAACTGTTTTTT.

The chain is built from TRBV5-1 and TRBJ1-1; D unclear. The CDR3 loop spans 11 amino acids. V lost 7 bases to trimming and J lost 7 bases, with 11 bases between them. Germline V gene lookup returns CDR1 SGHRS and CDR2 YFSETQ. CDR3 region: CASAGLREAFF. CDR3 sequence (DNA): TGCGCCAGCGCGGGCCTGCGTGAAGCTTTCTTT.

The chain employs TRBV5-4 and TRBJ1-2; 8 bases are shared with TRBD1. V dropped 5 bases and J dropped 8; count of bases not matched to a gene: 8. CDR3 length: 13 amino acids. Germline V gene sequence: CDR1 SGHNT, CDR2 YYREEE (reference sequence). CDR3 loop: CASRDTGGAGYTF. Written as DNA, the CDR3 is TGTGCCAGCAGGGATACAGGGGGAGCGGGCTACACCTTC.

The rearrangement joins TRBV9 to TRBJ2-7; possibly TRBD1 for D (6 bases). This CDR3 contains 13 residues. The germline V and J ends were trimmed by 0 bases and 6 bases, with 10 bases remaining between them. CDR1 is SGDLS, CDR2 YYNGEE, per germline. CDR3 DNA sequence: TGTGCCAGCAGCGTAGCTACAGGGACCGAGCAGTACTTC. Its protein is CASSVATGTEQYF.

This clone was found once. This rearrangement joins TRBV10-1 to TRBJ1-1; 9 nucleotides match TRBD1. Germline lookup yields CDR1 WNHNN and CDR2 SYGVQD (reference sequence). There are 12 residues in the CDR3. V trimming: 6 bases; J trimming: 10 bases; junction bases outside the gene matches: 6. The CDR3 sequence is CASRDRQGVAFF. DNA of the CDR3: TGCGCCAGCAGAGATAGACAGGGGGTAGCTTTCTTT.

CDR3 protein: CASTLGYRDRAYEQYF. DNA of the CDR3: TGTGCCAGCACCTTGGGATACCGGGACAGGGCCTACGAGCAGTACTTC. J is TRBJ2-7 and V is TRBV6-7, with TRBD1 matching over 9 bases. TRBV6-7 is an ORF for which the function is uncertain. With V trimmed by 7 bases and J by 2 bases, 12 bases remained unmatched. This CDR3 has 16 amino acids.

This clone was observed a few times. The genes are TRBV6-9 and TRBJ2-5, with 7 bases matching TRBD2. The end of the DNA aligns better with TRBJ2-7, so the J call may be wrong. The CDR3 is 16 residues long. Germline assignment: CDR1 MNHGY and CDR2 SVAAGI. In nucleotides, the CDR3 is TGTGCCAGCATCGACGGGGGAGGGATGGGCTCCTACGAGCAGTACTTC. Translating gives CASIDGGGMGSYEQYF.

The chain couples TRBV19 to TRBJ2-5; 9 bases align to TRBD1. The CDR3 length is 12 residues. V shed 9 bases, J shed 5 bases, and the junction held 4 bases outside the gene matches. Germline V gene sequence: CDR1 LNHDA, CDR2 SQIVND (reference sequence). The CDR3 sequence is CASGQGRETQYF. The CDR3 bases are TGTGCCAGCGGACAGGGGAGGGAGACCCAGTACTTC.

The genes are TRBV7-3 and TRBJ2-1; TRBD1 is a possible D gene (5 bases). Germline lookup yields CDR1 SGHTA and CDR2 FQGTGA. V was pared by 2 bases and J by 4 bases, with 15 bases between. This CDR3 spans 16 amino acids. The CDR3 DNA is TGTGCCAGCAGCTTAGATGGGGCTCTCGGATACAATGAGCAGTTCTTC. As protein: CASSLDGALGYNEQFF.

The chain employs TRBV6-5 and TRBJ1-2; TRBD1 agrees at 7 bases. Germline values: CDR1 MNHEY, CDR2 SVGAGI. Germline trimming cut 8 bases from V and 3 bases from J; bases unmatched to any gene: 6. The CDR3 covers 13 residues. CDR3 residues: CASRGTVYYGYTF. CDR3 bases: TGTGCCAGCCGAGGGACAGTATACTATGGCTACACCTTC.

This rearrangement joins TRBV6-5 to TRBJ2-7; D may be TRBD2 (5 bases). Trimming cost V 9 bases and J 5 bases, with 17 bases left between them. This CDR3 region has 13 residues. CDR1 is MNHEY, CDR2 SVGAGI, per germline. DNA for the CDR3: TGTGCCAGTACTCGAGGGTCAGAGGACGAGCAGTACTTC. It yields the protein CASTRGSEDEQYF.

This sequence joins TRBV11-3 and TRBJ2-5; D is perhaps TRBD2 (6 bases). The CDR3 is 15 residues long. The V gene's germline CDR1 is SGHNT and CDR2 YENEEA. With 3 bases removed from V and 5 bases from J, the gap between germline ends came to 16 bases. CDR3 nucleotide sequence: TGTGCCAGCAGCTTTGGAAGGAGGGGTCGGGAGACCCAGTACTTC. Protein product: CASSFGRRGRETQYF.

The chain combines TRBV20-1 with TRBJ1-4; TRBD1 matches at 7 bases. Per the germline V gene, CDR1 is DFQATT and CDR2 is SNEGSKA (reference sequence). This CDR3 region has 8 residues. V lost 6 bases to trimming and J lost 17 bases; unmatched junction nucleotides: 3. The chain's CDR3 is CSAGTVFF. For the CDR3, the DNA is TGCAGTGCAGGGACAGTCTTTTTT.

This clone is a singleton in its sample. The V and J genes are TRBV18 and TRBJ1-6, with 8 bases matching TRBD1. CDR1 is KGHSH and CDR2 is LQKENI in the germline V gene. The ends lost 4 bases at V and 7 bases at J; junction bases unmatched: 3. The CDR3 loop spans 14 amino acids. CDR3 nucleotide sequence: TGTGCCAGCTCACTGGACAGGGCAAATTCACCCCTCCACTTT. Translated, it gives CASSLDRANSPLHF.

The chain employs TRBV7-9 and TRBJ1-5; 7 nucleotides align to TRBD1. Trimming cost V 4 bases and J 0 bases; bases outside gene matches: 6. The CDR3 length is 16 residues. Germline assignment: CDR1 SEHNR and CDR2 FQNEAQ (reference sequence). CDR3 loop: CASSSTGADSNQPQHF. In DNA form, the CDR3 reads TGTGCCAGCAGCTCCACAGGGGCGGATAGCAATCAGCCCCAGCATTTT.

This rearrangement joins TRBV28 to TRBJ2-5; 10 nucleotides align to TRBD2. Near its end, the DNA agrees better with TRBJ2-7, so the J call may be wrong. Looked up from germline, CDR1 is MDHEN and CDR2 is SYDVKM. The CDR3 consists of 17 residues. The CDR3 is CASGAGLGSGRAYEQYF. The CDR3 DNA reads TGTGCCAGCGGCGCCGGACTTGGCAGCGGGAGGGCCTACGAGCAGTACTTC.